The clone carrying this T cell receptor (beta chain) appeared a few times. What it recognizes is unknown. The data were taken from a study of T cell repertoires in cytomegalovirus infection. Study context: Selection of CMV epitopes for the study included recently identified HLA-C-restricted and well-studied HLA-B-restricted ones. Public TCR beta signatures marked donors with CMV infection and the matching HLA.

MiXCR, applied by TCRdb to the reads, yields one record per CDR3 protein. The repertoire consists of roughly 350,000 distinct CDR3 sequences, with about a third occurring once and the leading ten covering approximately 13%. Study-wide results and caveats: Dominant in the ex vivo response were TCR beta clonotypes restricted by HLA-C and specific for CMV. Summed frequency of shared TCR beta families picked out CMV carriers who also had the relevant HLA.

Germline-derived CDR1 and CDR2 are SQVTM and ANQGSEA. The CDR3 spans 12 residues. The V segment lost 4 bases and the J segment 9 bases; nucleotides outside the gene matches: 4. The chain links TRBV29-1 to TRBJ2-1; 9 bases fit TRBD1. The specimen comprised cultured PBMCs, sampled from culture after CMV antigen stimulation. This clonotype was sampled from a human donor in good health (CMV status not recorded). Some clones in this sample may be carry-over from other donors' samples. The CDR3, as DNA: TGCAGCGTTGGACAGGGGGGGGGTGAGCAGTTCTTC. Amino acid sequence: CSVGQGGGEQFF.